The clone carrying this TCR beta chain was picked up a small number of times. The antigen is not known. Sample barcodes and UMIs were carried by the TCR alpha and TCR beta cDNA libraries that 5'RACE generated with constant-segment primers. In TCRdb, the 5' RACE reads were re-called with MiXCR into one record per CDR3 protein. The table shows under 700,000 distinct CDR3 sequences, with around 21% occurring only once. These data come from a study of T-cell memory formation after mild COVID-19. About the research overall: Largely, TCR clusters stayed within a single donor.

Study-wide points: Clones that contracted clustered mainly in CM and EM if CD4+ and in EMRA if CD8+. Pre-infection memory held some responding clones, suggesting pre-existing cross-reactive T cells responded.

The CDR3 loop spans 15 amino acids. The ends lost 0 bases at V and 3 bases at J; junction bases unmatched: 5. The germline gives CDR1 SGDLS, CDR2 YYNGEE. The chain carries TRBV9 and TRBJ2-5, with 7 bases identical to TRBD1. The sequencing input was PBMCs or a T cell subset sorted from them (not recorded which). This TCR came from an adult woman who had mild COVID-19 (a few samples of this study predate the infection). Cell type and time point are not known. In DNA, the CDR3 is TGTGCCAGCAGCGTAGGTAGGGGGCGTAAAGAGACCCAGTACTTC. Its protein is CASSVGRGRKETQYF.